A single sample gave rise to the 15 T cell receptor beta chains below, sequenced in a study of regulatory T cells in long-lasting Graves disease. Construction of the TCR library relied on RNA isolated from PBMCs. A single record per CDR3 protein comes from TCRdb applying MiXCR to the reads. The sample comprises 480 or so distinct CDR3 sequences, roughly 80% of which are singletons, and around 9.3% rests with the top ten. Sequencing was performed on peripheral blood mononuclear cells (PBMCs), taken with antithyroid drug treatment, in newly diagnosed or persistent Graves disease (not recorded which). All receptors derive from a woman aged 30 to 39 with Graves disease.

In this sample, this clonotype turned up once. This sequence joins TRBV20-1 and TRBJ1-1; the D gene is possibly TRBD1 (6 bases). The V gene's germline CDR1 is DFQATT and CDR2 SNEGSKA (reference sequence). The CDR3 runs 18 residues. Trimming took off 0 bases at V and 1 base at J, with 21 bases between the two ends. CDR3 sequence (DNA): TGCAGTGCTAGAGATTTGGGGGCAAACACTCCTTCGAACACTGAAGCTTTCTTT. It specifies CSARDLGANTPSNTEAFF.

The rearrangement joins TRBV19 to TRBJ2-6; 10 bases match TRBD1. The CDR3 sequence is 16 residues long. With V trimmed by 5 bases and J by 1 base, 2 bases remained unmatched. Germline-derived CDR1 and CDR2 are LNHDA and SQIVND (reference sequence). The CDR3: CASSGTGVSGANVLTF. CDR3 coding DNA: TGTGCCAGTAGTGGGACAGGGGTATCTGGGGCCAACGTCCTGACTTTC. The whole variable domain, remainder taken from reference TRBV19 and TRBJ2-6, is DGGITQSPKYLFRKEGQNVTLSCEQNLNHDAMYWYRQDPGQGLRLIYYSQIVNDFQKGDIAEGYSVSREKKESFPLTVTSAQKNPTAFYLCASSGTGVSGANVLTFGAGSRLTVL.

The gene calls are TRBV18 and TRBJ1-3; D perhaps matches TRBD1 (6 bases). CDR1 and CDR2 from the germline V gene are KGHSH and LQKENI. This CDR3 spans 15 amino acids. The V end lost 2 bases, the J end lost 3 bases, and 11 bases lay between the germline ends. CDR3 region: CASSPNRAVGNTIYF. CDR3 nucleotides: TGTGCCAGCTCACCAAACAGGGCGGTTGGAAACACCATATATTTT.

The rearrangement joins TRBV5-1 to TRBJ2-3; 8 bases are shared with TRBD2. Germline V lookup: CDR1 SGHRS, CDR2 YFSETQ. V trimming: 2 bases; J trimming: 1 base; junction bases outside the gene matches: 0. The CDR3 contains 14 residues. The CDR3 protein is CASSLAGGTDTQYF. The CDR3 DNA follows: TGCGCCAGCAGCTTAGCGGGAGGCACAGATACGCAGTATTTT. The whole variable domain, filled in from reference TRBV5-1 and TRBJ2-3, reads KAGVTQTPRYLIKTRGQQVTLSCSPISGHRSVSWYQQTPGQGLQFLFEYFSETQRNKGNFPGRFSGRQFSNSRSEMNVSTLELGDSALYLCASSLAGGTDTQYFGPGTRLTVL.

The chain uses TRBV10-2 and TRBJ2-7; the D gene is possibly TRBD2 (5 bases). Germline assignment: CDR1 WSHSY and CDR2 SAAADI. Trimming cost V 8 bases and J 6 bases, with 17 bases left between them. The CDR3 totals 13 residues. The CDR3 reads CASSWGEKSEQYF. DNA for the CDR3: TGCGCCAGCTCCTGGGGAGAGAAGTCCGAGCAGTACTTC.

This chain joins TRBV6-6 and TRBJ2-3, with D perhaps assigned TRBD1 or TRBD2 (5 bases each). CDR1 MNHNY and CDR2 SVGAGI come from the germline V gene (reference sequence). CDR3 length equals 15 residues. Trimming removed 5 bases at V and 4 bases at J, with 16 bases between. The CDR3 protein is CASSRPGTSADTQYF. In DNA, the CDR3 is TGTGCCAGCAGTCGACCCGGGACCTCCGCAGATACGCAGTATTTT.

This chain joins TRBV9 and TRBJ2-7, with D hard to call. Germline loops: CDR1 SGDLS, CDR2 YYNGEE. The CDR3 is 14 residues long. With 4 bases removed from V and 5 bases from J, the gap between germline ends came to 16 bases. The CDR3 protein is CASSPPGRSHEQYF. Written as DNA, the CDR3 is TGTGCCAGCAGCCCCCCAGGCAGATCCCACGAGCAGTACTTC.

This chain links TRBV28 with TRBJ1-5; TRBD1 matches 8 bases. J gave up 2 bases and V 5 bases, and 5 bases lay outside the gene matches. This CDR3 has 15 residues. Germline-derived CDR1 and CDR2 are MDHEN and SYDVKM. CDR3 nucleotide sequence: TGTGCCAGCAGTACCGGACAGGGTGGCAATCAGCCCCAGCATTTT. As protein: CASSTGQGGNQPQHF. Based on the CDR3 plus reference TRBV28 and TRBJ1-5, the full variable domain is DVKVTQSSRYLVKRTGEKVFLECVQDMDHENMFWYRQDPGLGLRLIYFSYDVKMKEKGDIPEGYSVSREKKERFSLILESASTNQTSMYLCASSTGQGGNQPQHFGDGTRLSIL.

This chain links TRBV20-1 with TRBJ2-7, with D possibly being TRBD1 (5 bases). The CDR3 length is 14 residues. Germline V gene data show CDR1 as DFQATT and CDR2 as SNEGSKA (reference sequence). Deletions cut 0 bases from V and 1 base from J, with 10 bases between. The CDR3 sequence: CSARDGQGSYEQYF. CDR3 nucleotides: TGCAGTGCTAGAGATGGCCAGGGTTCCTACGAGCAGTACTTC.

This chain connects TRBV7-2 to TRBJ2-3; no clear D. CDR3 length: 12 amino acids. Trimming took 3 bases from V and 6 from J, leaving 7 bases between them. From germline, CDR1 is SGHTA and CDR2 FQGNSA. CDR3 sequence (DNA): TGTGCCAGCAGCTTCAGTACGGATACGCAGTATTTT. This gives the protein CASSFSTDTQYF.

This clonotype was seen more than once but under ten times. The V gene is TRBV5-1, the J gene TRBJ2-2; 8 bases align to TRBD1. Germline V gives CDR1 SGHRS, CDR2 YFSETQ. The trim removed 7 bases at V and 5 bases at J, leaving 13 bases unmatched. This CDR3 spans 16 amino acids. The DNA of the CDR3 is TGCGCCAGCGTAGACGGACAGGGTTTACGGACCGGGGAGCTGTTTTTT. It encodes CASVDGQGLRTGELFF.

This clonotype occurred once. This chain links TRBV27 with TRBJ1-2, with a possible D match to TRBD1 (5 bases). The CDR3 is 14 residues long. Germline assignment: CDR1 MNHEY and CDR2 SMNVEV (reference sequence). Trimming stripped 2 bases from V and 5 bases from J, with 12 bases between. The CDR3 region has the DNA TGTGCCAGCAGTTTAATCGGGGGAGGGTATGGCTACACCTTC. Its translation is CASSLIGGGYGYTF.

The rearrangement links TRBV7-2 to TRBJ2-5; D unresolved. The CDR3 has 14 amino acids. Per the germline V gene, CDR1 is SGHTA and CDR2 is FQGNSA. V dropped 0 bases and J dropped 6 bases, with 11 bases sitting between them. CDR3 region: CASSLAPMGKTQYF. In DNA form, the CDR3 reads TGTGCCAGCAGCTTAGCTCCGATGGGAAAGACCCAGTACTTC.

V usage is TRBV30 and J usage is TRBJ1-2, with TRBD1 as a possible D gene (6 bases). Deletions cut 5 bases from V and 10 bases from J, with 26 bases between. The CDR3 extends over 15 amino acids. The germline gives CDR1 GTSNPN, CDR2 SVGIG (reference sequence). The CDR3 bases are TGTGCCTGGGGGGCGCACGGGACACCTTCTCTAGTCTACACCTTC. Translated, it gives CAWGAHGTPSLVYTF.

The chain links TRBV10-3 to TRBJ2-3, with 8 positions matching TRBD2. Trimming took 3 bases from V and 6 from J; bases not matched to a gene: 5. The CDR3 sequence is 14 residues long. The germline V gene has CDR1 ENHRY and CDR2 SYGVKD. The CDR3 DNA reads as TGTGCCATCAGTGATACGTCGGGGGGGGATACGCAGTATTTT. Translated: CAISDTSGGDTQYF.